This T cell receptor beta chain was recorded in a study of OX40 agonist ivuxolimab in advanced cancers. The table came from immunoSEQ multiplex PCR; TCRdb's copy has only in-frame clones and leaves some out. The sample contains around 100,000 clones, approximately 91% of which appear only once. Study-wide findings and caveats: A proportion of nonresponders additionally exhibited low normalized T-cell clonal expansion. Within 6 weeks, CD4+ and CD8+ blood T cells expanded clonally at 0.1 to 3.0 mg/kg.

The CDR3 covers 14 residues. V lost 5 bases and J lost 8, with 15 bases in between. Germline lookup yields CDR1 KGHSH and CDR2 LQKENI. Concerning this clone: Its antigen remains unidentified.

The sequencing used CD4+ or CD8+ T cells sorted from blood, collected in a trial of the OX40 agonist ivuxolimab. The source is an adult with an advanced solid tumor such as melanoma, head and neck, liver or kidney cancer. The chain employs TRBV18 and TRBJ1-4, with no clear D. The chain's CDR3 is CASSSSLGSEKLFF. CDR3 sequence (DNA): TGTGCCAGCTCATCATCCCTGGGGTCCGAAAAACTGTTTTTT.